The rows below give T cell receptor beta chains drawn from one sample of a study of regulatory T cells in long-lasting Graves disease. TCRdb recomputed calls from the multiplex PCR reads with MiXCR, one row per CDR3 protein. This sample has about 420,000 distinct CDR3 sequences; 16% occur once, and the top ten carry around 23%. This sample was also put to use in a study of T cells in Graves' hyperthyroidism and ophthalmopathy.

Material: peripheral blood mononuclear cells (PBMCs), obtained at new diagnosis, from a patient treated with antithyroid drugs. The receptor source for this set is a woman aged 18-29 years with Graves disease. CDR3s include the opening cysteine and the closing phenylalanine or tryptophan. A D gene is named only where the DNA matches it firmly. Clone size, where shown, is once, few, many, or a class for clones that have expanded.

D gene: TRBD1
clone size: -
V gene: TRBV6-1
J gene: TRBJ2-7
CDR3 DNA: TGTGCCAACTTGGGGACAGGGCTAGAGCAGTACTTC
CDR3 protein: CANLGTGLEQYF

D gene: -
clone size: many
V gene: TRBV18
J gene: TRBJ2-7
CDR3 DNA: TGTGCCAGCTCACCTGACGGCCCCTACGAGCAGTACTTC
CDR3 protein: CASSPDGPYEQYF

D gene: -
clone size: many
V gene: TRBV6-1
J gene: TRBJ2-1
CDR3 DNA: TGTGCCAGCAGCGGACCCAAGGGTAATGAGCAGTTCTTC
CDR3 protein: CASSGPKGNEQFF

D gene: TRBD2
clone size: many
V gene: TRBV7-9
J gene: TRBJ2-1
CDR3 DNA: TGTGCCAGCAGCTTAAGGTTCGGTAGCGGGAGCTCCTACAATGAGCAGTTCTTC
CDR3 protein: CASSLRFGSGSSYNEQFF

D gene: TRBD2
clone size: many
V gene: TRBV5-4
J gene: TRBJ2-1
CDR3 DNA: TGTGCCAGCCAGACTAGCGGGTGGAGGGATGAGCAGTTCTTC
CDR3 protein: CASQTSGWRDEQFF

D gene: TRBD1
clone size: -
V gene: TRBV28
J gene: TRBJ1-5
CDR3 DNA: TGTGCCGGCCGGTCGGACAGGGGGCCCGTTGAGCCCCAGCATTTT
CDR3 protein: CAGRSDRGPVEPQHF

D gene: TRBD1
clone size: few
V gene: TRBV7-6
J gene: TRBJ2-5
CDR3 DNA: TGTGCCAGCAGCTTAAACCAAAGACAGGGGAGAGAGACCCAGTACTTC
CDR3 protein: CASSLNQRQGRETQYF

D gene: TRBD1
clone size: -
V gene: TRBV5-1
J gene: TRBJ2-1
CDR3 DNA: TGCGCCAGCAGTCTTATTGGGACAGAGTACAATGAGCAGTTCTTC
CDR3 protein: CASSLIGTEYNEQFF

D gene: -
clone size: many
V gene: TRBV3-1
J gene: TRBJ1-1
CDR3 DNA: TGTGCCAGCAGCAAGGTCATCGGTGACACTGAAGCTTTCTTT
CDR3 protein: CASSKVIGDTEAFF

D gene: TRBD1
clone size: many
V gene: TRBV28
J gene: TRBJ1-1
CDR3 DNA: TGTGCCAGTGTTTTGCGGGGACAGCCACGTGCTGAAGCTTTCTTT
CDR3 protein: CASVLRGQPRAEAFF

D gene: TRBD1
clone size: many
V gene: TRBV28
J gene: TRBJ1-2
CDR3 DNA: TGTGCCAGCAGTTTAAACAGGGGTGGCTACACCTTC
CDR3 protein: CASSLNRGGYTF

D gene: -
clone size: -
V gene: TRBV5-6
J gene: TRBJ2-2
CDR3 DNA: TGTGCCAGCAGCTTGGGCCAACTGACCGGGGAGCTGTTTTTT
CDR3 protein: CASSLGQLTGELFF

D gene: TRBD1
clone size: many
V gene: TRBV7-8
J gene: TRBJ2-3
CDR3 DNA: TGTGCCAGCAGCCACCGACAGGGTGTTACGCAGTATTTT
CDR3 protein: CASSHRQGVTQYF

D gene: -
clone size: -
V gene: TRBV12-3/TRBV12-4
J gene: TRBJ1-5
CDR3 DNA: TGTGCCAGCAGGGGACGGGGGAATCAGCCCCAGCATTTT
CDR3 protein: CASRGRGNQPQHF

D gene: -
clone size: many
V gene: TRBV30
J gene: TRBJ1-1
CDR3 DNA: TGTGCCTGGAGCGGGTCCATGAACACTGAAGCTTTCTTT
CDR3 protein: CAWSGSMNTEAFF

D gene: -
clone size: few
V gene: TRBV7-6
J gene: TRBJ2-7
CDR3 DNA: TGTGCCAGCAGCTTACGTCCCGGGGTAGCGGGACAGGGACGGAGCTCCTACGAGCAGTACTTC
CDR3 protein: CASSLRPGVAGQGRSSYEQYF

D gene: TRBD1
clone size: few
V gene: TRBV19
J gene: TRBJ1-2
CDR3 DNA: TGTGCCAGCCACAAAAAGGGGGCGCCCGTGGAGGGAGGCGGCTACACCTTC
CDR3 protein: CASHKKGAPVEGGGYTF

D gene: -
clone size: -
V gene: TRBV5-1
J gene: TRBJ2-5
CDR3 DNA: TGCGCCAGCAGCTTGGGGCTCAGCCAAGAGACCCAGTACTTC
CDR3 protein: CASSLGLSQETQYF

D gene: -
clone size: many
V gene: TRBV12-3/TRBV12-4
J gene: TRBJ2-3
CDR3 DNA: TGTGCCAGCAGTTTGGTGGGACTCAGCACAGATACGCAGTATTTT
CDR3 protein: CASSLVGLSTDTQYF

D gene: -
clone size: once
V gene: TRBV29-1
J gene: TRBJ2-1
CDR3 DNA: TGCAGCGTTGAGGACAGTAGACGAGGCAATGAGCAGTTCTTC
CDR3 protein: CSVEDSRRGNEQFF

D gene: -
clone size: -
V gene: TRBV7-9
J gene: TRBJ1-1
CDR3 DNA: TGTGCCAGCAGCACAGGACGGGCGTTGAACACTGAAGCTTTCTTT
CDR3 protein: CASSTGRALNTEAFF

D gene: -
clone size: few
V gene: TRBV6-1
J gene: TRBJ1-5
CDR3 DNA: TGTGCCAGCAGGAGGGGTGAACAGCCCCAGCATTTT
CDR3 protein: CASRRGEQPQHF

D gene: -
clone size: many
V gene: TRBV11-2
J gene: TRBJ2-1
CDR3 DNA: TGTGCCAGCAGCTTAGGTTTCGGGACCTCCTACAATGAGCAGTTCTTC
CDR3 protein: CASSLGFGTSYNEQFF

D gene: -
clone size: many
V gene: TRBV6-1
J gene: TRBJ1-5
CDR3 DNA: TGTGCCAGCAGTGTTAGCCCCAATCAGCCCCAGCATTTT
CDR3 protein: CASSVSPNQPQHF

D gene: -
clone size: few
V gene: TRBV3-1
J gene: TRBJ2-5
CDR3 DNA: TGTGCCAGCAGCCAACAGGGGAACATATATGGAGAGACCCAGTACTTC
CDR3 protein: CASSQQGNIYGETQYF

D gene: -
clone size: many
V gene: TRBV7-2
J gene: TRBJ2-3
CDR3 DNA: TGTGCCAGCAGCTTAGATCCCCTTACAGATACGCAGTATTTT
CDR3 protein: CASSLDPLTDTQYF

D gene: TRBD2
clone size: -
V gene: TRBV7-2
J gene: TRBJ2-1
CDR3 DNA: TGTGCCAGCAGCTTAGTTGGTAGCGGGAGAGGTTACAATGAGCAGTTCTTC
CDR3 protein: CASSLVGSGRGYNEQFF

D gene: TRBD1
clone size: few
V gene: TRBV20-1
J gene: TRBJ1-2
CDR3 DNA: TGCAGTGCCGGGACAGGGGGTGCCTATGGCTACACCTTC
CDR3 protein: CSAGTGGAYGYTF

D gene: -
clone size: many
V gene: TRBV12-3/TRBV12-4
J gene: TRBJ2-3
CDR3 DNA: TGTGCCAGCAGCCCTACAGGGTTCCCCACAGATACACAGTATTTT
CDR3 protein: CASSPTGFPTDTQYF

D gene: TRBD1
clone size: -
V gene: TRBV7-9
J gene: TRBJ2-6
CDR3 DNA: TGTGCCAGCAGCTCCGGGACAGGGGTTCCTGGGGCCAACGCCCTGACTTTC
CDR3 protein: CASSSGTGVPGANALTF

D gene: TRBD2
clone size: many
V gene: TRBV29-1
J gene: TRBJ2-7
CDR3 DNA: TGCAGCGTTAGTTGGGCTAGCGGGACCTACGAGCAGTACTTC
CDR3 protein: CSVSWASGTYEQYF

D gene: TRBD1
clone size: many
V gene: TRBV11-3
J gene: TRBJ2-1
CDR3 DNA: TGTGCCAGCAGCTTTACCGGAACAGGGGTCGATGAGCAGTTCTTC
CDR3 protein: CASSFTGTGVDEQFF

D gene: TRBD1
clone size: many
V gene: TRBV28
J gene: TRBJ1-2
CDR3 DNA: TGTGCCAGCAGGGGGACAGACCACTATGGCTACACCTTC
CDR3 protein: CASRGTDHYGYTF

D gene: -
clone size: few
V gene: TRBV7-9
J gene: TRBJ1-1
CDR3 DNA: TGTGCCAGCAGCCCCCCGGGGGGCACTGAAGCTTTCTTT
CDR3 protein: CASSPPGGTEAFF

D gene: TRBD1
clone size: many
V gene: TRBV6-5
J gene: TRBJ2-1
CDR3 DNA: TGTGCCAGCAGTTACTCACACCCCGGGACAGGGTCCTACAATGAGCAGTTCTTC
CDR3 protein: CASSYSHPGTGSYNEQFF

D gene: TRBD2
clone size: few
V gene: TRBV29-1
J gene: TRBJ2-1
CDR3 DNA: TGCAGCGTTGAAGATCCGATCGGGAGGGCCGTTAATGAGCAGTTCTTC
CDR3 protein: CSVEDPIGRAVNEQFF

D gene: TRBD1
clone size: -
V gene: TRBV7-9
J gene: TRBJ1-2
CDR3 DNA: TGTGCCAGCAGCTCCCAGGGGGAAGTGTCCTATGGCTACACCTTC
CDR3 protein: CASSSQGEVSYGYTF

D gene: -
clone size: few
V gene: TRBV28
J gene: TRBJ1-2
CDR3 DNA: TGTGCCAGCAGCCACGGGAGCTACACCTTC
CDR3 protein: CASSHGSYTF

D gene: TRBD1
clone size: few
V gene: TRBV28
J gene: TRBJ2-5
CDR3 DNA: TGTGCCAGCAGATACCACTGGGACAGGGGGGAGGAGACCCAGTACTTC
CDR3 protein: CASRYHWDRGEETQYF

D gene: -
clone size: many
V gene: TRBV7-2
J gene: TRBJ2-3
CDR3 DNA: TGCGCCAGCAGCCAAGTGGGTAGCCCGGCAGATACGCAGTATTTT
CDR3 protein: CASSQVGSPADTQYF

D gene: TRBD2
clone size: once
V gene: TRBV7-2
J gene: TRBJ2-1
CDR3 DNA: TGTGCCAGCAGCTTCCGGACTAGCGGGAGGATAAATGAGCAGTTCTTC
CDR3 protein: CASSFRTSGRINEQFF

D gene: -
clone size: -
V gene: TRBV5-1
J gene: TRBJ1-1
CDR3 DNA: TGCGCCAGCAGCTTGGCCCCAGCTTATGAAGCTTTCTTT
CDR3 protein: CASSLAPAYEAFF

D gene: TRBD1
clone size: many
V gene: TRBV4-2
J gene: TRBJ2-1
CDR3 DNA: TGTGCCAGCACCGGTGACAGGGCTGGGCAGTTCTTC
CDR3 protein: CASTGDRAGQFF

D gene: -
clone size: few
V gene: TRBV20-1
J gene: TRBJ1-4
CDR3 DNA: TGCAGTGCTAGAGATAACAAAGGGAGGTTTAAAGAAAAACTGTTTTTT
CDR3 protein: CSARDNKGRFKEKLFF

D gene: -
clone size: -
V gene: TRBV7-3
J gene: TRBJ2-7
CDR3 DNA: TGTGCCAGCAGCTTAGGGGGGGGCGACTCCTACGAGCAGTACTTC
CDR3 protein: CASSLGGGDSYEQYF

D gene: TRBD1
clone size: -
V gene: TRBV14
J gene: TRBJ1-2
CDR3 DNA: TGTGCCAGCAGCCCAGACAGGGTTGGCTACACCTTC
CDR3 protein: CASSPDRVGYTF

D gene: -
clone size: few
V gene: TRBV28
J gene: TRBJ1-2
CDR3 DNA: TGTGCCAGCACCGGGAAGGGCCATGGCTACACCTTC
CDR3 protein: CASTGKGHGYTF

D gene: TRBD2
clone size: many
V gene: TRBV30
J gene: TRBJ2-5
CDR3 DNA: TGTGCCTGGAGTGTAAAGGGGACTAGGGGTCAAGAGACCCAGTACTTC
CDR3 protein: CAWSVKGTRGQETQYF

D gene: -
clone size: many
V gene: TRBV7-2
J gene: TRBJ1-2
CDR3 DNA: TGTGCCAGCAGCCCAGTTGTGGGGACGCAGGGCTACACCTTC
CDR3 protein: CASSPVVGTQGYTF

D gene: -
clone size: -
V gene: TRBV11-2
J gene: TRBJ1-1
CDR3 DNA: TGTGCCAGCAGCTTAGACTTACAGATAGAAGCTTTCTTT
CDR3 protein: CASSLDLQIEAFF

D gene: -
clone size: -
V gene: TRBV2
J gene: TRBJ2-7
CDR3 DNA: TGTGCCAGCCGCCGGACCGGGGCCTACGAGCAGTACTTC
CDR3 protein: CASRRTGAYEQYF

D gene: TRBD1
clone size: many
V gene: TRBV10-3
J gene: TRBJ2-5
CDR3 DNA: TGTGCCATCAGCCAGAGCAGGGGGCAAGAGACCCAGTACTTC
CDR3 protein: CAISQSRGQETQYF

D gene: -
clone size: many
V gene: TRBV20-1
J gene: TRBJ2-1
CDR3 DNA: TGCAGTGCTAGAGATTCCGGGGTAACCCCCTACAATGAGCAGTTCTTC
CDR3 protein: CSARDSGVTPYNEQFF

D gene: TRBD2
clone size: many
V gene: TRBV27
J gene: TRBJ2-3
CDR3 DNA: TGTGCCAGACTAGCGGGAGGGCTGCGAACAGATACGCAGTATTTT
CDR3 protein: CARLAGGLRTDTQYF

D gene: TRBD2
clone size: many
V gene: TRBV6-2/TRBV6-3
J gene: TRBJ2-7
CDR3 DNA: TGTGCCAGCAGTCCACGGACTAGCCGTTTTTACGAGCAGTACTTC
CDR3 protein: CASSPRTSRFYEQYF

D gene: -
clone size: many
V gene: TRBV20-1
J gene: TRBJ2-7
CDR3 DNA: TGCAGTGCAGCAGACCCGGGCGCCTACGAGCAGTACTTC
CDR3 protein: CSAADPGAYEQYF

D gene: TRBD2
clone size: -
V gene: TRBV6-1
J gene: TRBJ2-2
CDR3 DNA: TGTGCCAGCAGTCCGCGGCGGACTAGCGGGAACACCGGGGAGCTGTTTTTT
CDR3 protein: CASSPRRTSGNTGELFF

D gene: TRBD1
clone size: many
V gene: TRBV25-1
J gene: TRBJ2-3
CDR3 DNA: TGTGCCAGCAGTGAAAACAGGGGGCTCAAATTTGGCACAGATACGCAGTATTTT
CDR3 protein: CASSENRGLKFGTDTQYF

D gene: TRBD1
clone size: many
V gene: TRBV7-3
J gene: TRBJ2-7
CDR3 DNA: TGTGCCAGCAGCTCACCGGGACAGGGTACCGTTTCCTACGAGCAGTACTTC
CDR3 protein: CASSSPGQGTVSYEQYF

D gene: -
clone size: -
V gene: TRBV7-9
J gene: TRBJ2-7
CDR3 DNA: TGTGCCAGCAGCCTTGGGGCCGTCGGGGGATACTACTCCTACGAGCAGTACTTC
CDR3 protein: CASSLGAVGGYYSYEQYF